The entry below describes one T cell receptor beta chain. The target antigen is unknown. Assay used: immunoSEQ multiplex PCR; TCRdb lists only in-frame clones, some missing. The sample has about 72,000 clones; almost 85% are singletons. The source of the sample is a study of T cells in localized non-small cell lung cancer. Overall study results and limits: Heterogeneity cannot be ruled out, as sequencing used one tumor region only. In adjacent lung, a median roughly 60 of the top 100 tumor clones were found. Uninvolved adjacent lung had more T cell clonality than any other tissue, topping tumor.

The CDR3 runs 14 residues. The ends were cut back, 4 bases at V and 4 bases at J, with 14 bases in the middle. Per germline, CDR1 SGDLS and CDR2 YYNGEE. The receptor was isolated from a female donor over 55 with stage I lung adenocarcinoma. The source was peripheral blood, collected before any cancer treatment. The V and J genes are TRBV9 and TRBJ1-1, with D hard to call. The CDR3 loop reads CASSLSTRGTEAFF. The DNA of the CDR3 is TGTGCCAGCAGCCTTTCGACTCGGGGCACTGAAGCTTTCTTT. The variable domain in full, completed from reference TRBV9 and TRBJ1-1, reads DSGVTQTPKHLITATGQRVTLRCSPRSGDLSVYWYQQSLDQGLQFLIQYYNGEERAKGNILERFSAQQFPDLHSELNLSSLELGDSALYFCASSLSTRGTEAFFGQGTRLTVV.